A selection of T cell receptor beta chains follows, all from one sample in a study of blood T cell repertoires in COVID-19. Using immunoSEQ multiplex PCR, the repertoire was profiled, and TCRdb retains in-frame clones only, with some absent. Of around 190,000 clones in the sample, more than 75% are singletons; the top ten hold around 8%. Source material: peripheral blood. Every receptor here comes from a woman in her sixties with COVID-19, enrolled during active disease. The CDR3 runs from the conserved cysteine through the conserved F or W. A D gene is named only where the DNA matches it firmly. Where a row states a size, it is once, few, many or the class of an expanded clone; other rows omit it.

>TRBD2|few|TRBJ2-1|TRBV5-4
CASSPKKLAGGRDEQFF
TGTGCCAGCAGCCCAAAAAAGCTAGCGGGGGGCCGGGATGAGCAGTTCTTC
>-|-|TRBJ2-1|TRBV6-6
CASSYRSGTPIHEQFF
TGTGCCAGCAGTTACCGATCCGGGACTCCCATCCATGAGCAGTTCTTC
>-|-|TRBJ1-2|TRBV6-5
CASRTGDYGYTF
TGTGCCAGCAGGACAGGAGACTATGGCTACACCTTC
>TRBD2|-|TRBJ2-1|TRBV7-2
CASSFSGRAYNEQFF
TGTGCCAGCAGCTTCAGCGGGAGGGCCTACAATGAGCAGTTCTTC
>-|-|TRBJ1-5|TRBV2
CASSEDRYQPQHF
TGTGCCAGCAGTGAGGACAGATATCAGCCCCAGCATTTT
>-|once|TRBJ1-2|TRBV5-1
CASRVDSDGYTF
TGCGCCAGCAGAGTGGACAGCGACGGCTACACCTTC
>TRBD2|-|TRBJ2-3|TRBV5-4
CASSWPGGGAVDTQYF
TGTGCCAGCAGCTGGCCGGGCGGGGGGGCTGTAGATACGCAGTATTTT
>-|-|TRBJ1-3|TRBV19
CASRRTVSGNTIYF
TGTGCCAGTAGGAGGACAGTCTCTGGAAACACCATATATTTT
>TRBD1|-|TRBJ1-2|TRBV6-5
CASSRTGTGDGYTF
TGTGCCAGCAGCCGCACCGGGACAGGGGATGGCTACACCTTC
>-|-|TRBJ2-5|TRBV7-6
CASSYLTAVEETQYF
TGTGCCAGCAGCTACCTGACTGCTGTGGAAGAGACCCAGTACTTC
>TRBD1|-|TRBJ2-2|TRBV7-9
CASSFAGTGGTGTGELFF
TGTGCCAGCAGCTTCGCAGGGACAGGGGGAACGGGCACCGGGGAGCTGTTTTTT
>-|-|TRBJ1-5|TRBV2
CASRQDGYSPQHF
TGTGCCAGCAGACAGGACGGCTATTCGCCCCAGCATTTT
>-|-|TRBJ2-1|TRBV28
CASSLTIPTGFYNEQFF
TGTGCCAGCAGCCTTACTATTCCGACGGGGTTCTACAATGAGCAGTTCTTC
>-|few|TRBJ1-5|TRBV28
CATWQLNQPQHF
TGTGCCACCTGGCAGTTAAACCAGCCCCAGCATTTT
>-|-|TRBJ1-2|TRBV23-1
CASTETANYGYTF
TGCGCCAGCACCGAGACAGCGAACTATGGCTACACCTTC
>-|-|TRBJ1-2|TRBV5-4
CASSLFGSNNGYTF
TGTGCCAGCAGCTTGTTTGGCAGTAATAATGGCTACACCTTC
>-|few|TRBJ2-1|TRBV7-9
CASSLEAGVYNEQFF
TGTGCCAGCAGCTTAGAGGCAGGGGTCTACAATGAGCAGTTCTTC
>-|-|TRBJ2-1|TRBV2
CASSEAAGWSSYNEQFF
TGTGCCAGCAGTGAAGCGGCGGGTTGGAGCTCCTACAATGAGCAGTTCTTC
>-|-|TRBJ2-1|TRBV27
CATLSSSYNEQFF
TGTGCCACCTTATCGAGCTCCTACAATGAGCAGTTCTTC
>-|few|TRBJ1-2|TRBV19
CASIPAGGSNYGYTF
TGTGCCAGTATCCCGGCGGGAGGATCTAACTATGGCTACACCTTC
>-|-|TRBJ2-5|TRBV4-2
CASSQGLGGQQETQYF
TGTGCCAGCAGCCAAGGGCTAGGGGGACAACAAGAGACCCAGTACTTC
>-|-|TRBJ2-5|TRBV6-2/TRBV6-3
CASSRLQGYQETQYF
TGTGCCAGCAGCCGCCTACAGGGATACCAAGAGACCCAGTACTTC